These 9 T cell receptor beta chains originate from one sample sequenced in a study of blood T cell repertoires in COVID-19. TCRdb keeps only in-frame clones here, not all; method: immunoSEQ multiplex PCR. The table lists about 240,000 clones, around four fifths of them singletons. Sequencing used peripheral blood. These receptor sequences come from a woman aged 60-70 years with active or convalescent COVID-19.

This chain joins TRBV5-8 and TRBJ2-5; 8 nucleotides align to TRBD2. Germline V gene lookup returns CDR1 SGHTS and CDR2 YDEGEE. V trimming: 0 bases; J trimming: 4 bases; junction bases outside the gene matches: 5. CDR3 length equals 15 residues. DNA for the CDR3: TGTGCCAGCAGCTTGGGCGCGGGGGGCCGAGAGACCCAGTACTTC. This translates into CASSLGAGGRETQYF.

The V gene is TRBV30, the J gene TRBJ1-1, with D maybe TRBD1 (5 bases). V dropped 2 bases and J dropped 3 bases, with 10 bases sitting between them. Germline V gene lookup returns CDR1 GTSNPN and CDR2 SVGIG (reference sequence). The CDR3 sequence is 13 residues long. CDR3 residues: CAWSLYRHTEAFF. The CDR3 DNA sequence: TGTGCCTGGAGTCTTTACAGGCACACTGAAGCTTTCTTT.

This clone was detected once. The J gene is TRBJ1-1, the V gene TRBV16; 10 nucleotides align to TRBD1. CDR3 length: 15 residues. The ends lost 0 bases at V and 5 bases at J; junction bases unmatched: 3. Germline CDR1 KGHSY, CDR2 FQNENV. The chain's CDR3 is CASSQSRTGGTEAFF. The CDR3 DNA reads TGTGCCAGCAGCCAATCAAGGACAGGGGGAACTGAAGCTTTCTTT.

This chain joins TRBV29-1 and TRBJ1-2; TRBD1 matches 9 bases. With V trimmed by 7 bases and J by 8 bases, 11 bases remained unmatched. Germline CDR1 is SQVTM and CDR2 is ANQGSEA. CDR3 length equals 13 residues. The CDR3 loop reads CSGRTGQGSGYTF. The CDR3 DNA follows: TGCAGCGGCAGGACCGGACAGGGGTCAGGCTACACCTTC.

This clone was detected many times. This rearrangement joins TRBV9 to TRBJ2-3; a possible D gene is TRBD2 (5 bases). This CDR3 contains 14 residues. Deletions cut 5 bases from V and 2 bases from J, with 12 bases between. Germline lookup yields CDR1 SGDLS and CDR2 YYNGEE. In nucleotides, the CDR3 is TGTGCCAGCAGTCTTGGAGGCCCCACAGATACGCAGTATTTT. This encodes CASSLGGPTDTQYF. The full variable domain, its missing parts supplied by reference TRBV9 and TRBJ2-3, is DSGVTQTPKHLITATGQRVTLRCSPRSGDLSVYWYQQSLDQGLQFLIQYYNGEERAKGNILERFSAQQFPDLHSELNLSSLELGDSALYFCASSLGGPTDTQYFGPGTRLTVL.

The chain couples TRBV30 to TRBJ1-1, with 9 bases lining up with TRBD1. The germline V gene encodes CDR1 GTSNPN and CDR2 SVGIG (reference sequence). Trimming cost V 0 bases and J 1 base; bases outside gene matches: 9. CDR3 length: 17 amino acids. CDR3 in amino acids: CAWSVKDRGRGNTEAFF. CDR3 nucleotides: TGTGCCTGGAGTGTGAAGGACAGGGGACGGGGGAACACTGAAGCTTTCTTT. The variable domain in full, completed from reference TRBV30 and TRBJ1-1, reads SQTIHQWPATLVQPVGSPLSLECTVEGTSNPNLYWYRQAAGRGLQLLFYSVGIGQISSEVPQNLSASRPQDRQFILSSKKLLLSDSGFYLCAWSVKDRGRGNTEAFFGQGTRLTVV.

Only one count was recorded for this clone. The gene calls are TRBV5-3 and TRBJ1-5, with D perhaps TRBD1 (5 bases). TRBV5-3 is an open reading frame whose function is uncertain. The CDR3 loop spans 21 amino acids. V was pared by 3 bases and J by 2 bases, with 30 bases between. The CDR3: CARSSPLDGGVARCGNQPQHF. The CDR3 DNA reads TGTGCCAGAAGCTCACCACTCGATGGGGGGGTAGCTCGATGTGGCAATCAGCCCCAGCATTTT.

This clone has only one observation. The DNA for the CDR3 is TGTGCCAGCAGTTTCCGGGACAGGGGAATCTCTGGGGCCAACGTCCTGACTTTC. Translation gives CASSFRDRGISGANVLTF. The chain carries TRBV6-2 or TRBV6-3 and TRBJ2-6, with 10 bases matching TRBD1. Trimming took 4 bases from V and 0 from J; bases not matched to a gene: 6. Germline CDR1 reads MNHEY; CDR2 reads SVGEGT. This CDR3 region has 18 residues.

This clone was counted a single time. The CDR3 spells CASSYQSGGETQYF. The CDR3 DNA follows: TGTGCCAGCAGTTACCAAAGCGGGGGGGAGACCCAGTACTTC. The chain uses TRBV6-5 and TRBJ2-5; 9 bases match TRBD2. Germline values: CDR1 MNHEY, CDR2 SVGAGI. With V trimmed by 2 bases and J by 5 bases, 3 bases remained unmatched. This CDR3 contains 14 residues.